This T cell receptor (beta chain) was found in a study of blood T cell repertoires in COVID-19. In the original workflow: The assay estimated nucleated cells by amplifying reference gene primers. Sequencing was performed with immunoSEQ multiplex PCR; in TCRdb, only in-frame clones are kept and a portion is missing. V and J calls and clone size are as listed in that table; D and trimming were resolved from the DNA. The sample lists 150,000 to 200,000 clones; approximately 80% were seen once. Trimming took off 1 base at V and 4 bases at J, with 20 bases between the two ends. The CDR3 has 18 residues. Germline V gives CDR1 SGHVS, CDR2 FNYEAQ.

The clonotype originates from a human donor in a cohort sampled during active COVID-19. This chain connects TRBV7-6 to TRBJ1-5; weak D call: TRBD1 (6 bases). Material for sequencing was peripheral blood. CDR3 nucleotide sequence: TGTGCCAGCAGCTTAGAGATCGCGGGGGCGCGGGGAAATCAGCCCCAGCATTTT. Protein sequence: CASSLEIAGARGNQPQHF. The whole variable domain, filled in from reference TRBV7-6 and TRBJ1-5, reads GAGVSQSPRYKVTKRGQDVALRCDPISGHVSLYWYRQALGQGPEFLTYFNYEAQQDKSGLPNDRFSAERPEGSISTLTIQRTEQRDSAMYRCASSLEIAGARGNQPQHFGDGTRLSIL.